The 30 T cell receptor beta chains below were found in one sample sequenced in a study of response to subunit inactivated influenza vaccine (dated by TCRdb to 2017 to 2018). Receptor amplification or capture employed RT-PCR. The reads were generated on an Illumina HiSeq 2500. TCRdb reprocessing: public reads trimmed at Q25 with fastp, clones called with MiXCR, in-frame beta chains kept. Here each entry gathers all rows of one CDR3 protein and keeps the most common genes and DNA. Within this sample are about 800,000 distinct CDR3 sequences, with 21% of them counted one time only. The top ten constitute approximately 10% of the sample. The material sequenced was PBMCs from blood, taken 5 days after vaccination. These receptor sequences come from a middle-aged man who received an inactivated influenza vaccine. Donor details come from another sample of the same person, matched by shared clones.

This clonotype came up a few times. The CDR3 region has the DNA TGTGCCACCTCGCCCCGGGACCCTGCAAATGGTTCACCCCTCCACTTT. Protein: CATSPRDPANGSPLHF. The chain joins TRBV6-1 to TRBJ1-6; perhaps TRBD1 as D (5 bases). CDR1 is MNHNS, CDR2 SASEGT, per germline. This CDR3 comprises 16 residues. Trimming left V 10 bases short and J 9 bases short, with 25 bases between.

The rearrangement links TRBV7-2 to TRBJ1-1, with D hard to call. Deletions cut 1 base from V and 0 bases from J, with 9 bases between. The germline CDR1 and CDR2 sequences are SGHTA and FQGNSA. The CDR3 has 15 amino acids. The CDR3 DNA follows: TGTGCCAGCAGCTTAGGAGGGATAGTGAACACTGAAGCTTTCTTT. Translation gives CASSLGGIVNTEAFF.

This clonotype was counted between two and nine times. The rearrangement uses TRBV5-1 and TRBJ2-2; TRBD1 matches 10 bases. This CDR3 has 15 residues. V gave up 4 bases and J gave up 6 bases; unmatched junction bases: 6. Germline CDR1 SGHRS, CDR2 YFSETQ. The CDR3 nucleotides are TGCGCCAGCAGCAACTCCGGGACAGGGGCCGGGGAGCTGTTTTTT. Encoded protein: CASSNSGTGAGELFF.

The genes are TRBV7-8 and TRBJ1-5; 8 bases line up with TRBD1. CDR3 length: 19 amino acids. Looked up from germline, CDR1 is SGHVS and CDR2 is FQNEAQ. Germline trimming cut 1 base from V and 3 bases from J; bases unmatched to any gene: 14. The CDR3 coding sequence is TGTGCCAGCAGCTTAGGGTCGTCAGGGGGCGTCCTTTCCAATCAGCCCCAGCATTTT. Translated: CASSLGSSGGVLSNQPQHF.

This rearrangement joins TRBV5-1 to TRBJ2-6; no firm D call. Germline assignment: CDR1 SGHRS and CDR2 YFSETQ. V was shortened by 0 bases and J by 0 bases, with 13 bases between the two germline ends. This CDR3 contains 18 residues. The CDR3 DNA sequence: TGCGCCAGCAGCTTGGCGGGCAGCTCCCTCTCTGGGGCCAACGTCCTGACTTTC. It yields the protein CASSLAGSSLSGANVLTF.

This clonotype has only a few counts. The V gene is TRBV7-2, the J gene TRBJ2-3; TRBD2 agrees at 11 bases. Germline assignment: CDR1 SGHTA and CDR2 FQGNSA. The CDR3 sequence is 16 residues long. The V gene end was trimmed by 5 bases and the J gene end by 5 bases; junction bases not matched to a gene: 9. CDR3 sequence: CASSRRLAGKGDTQYF. The DNA of the CDR3 is TGTGCCAGCAGCCGCCGACTAGCGGGAAAGGGAGATACGCAGTATTTT.

The genes are TRBV7-2 and TRBJ2-1; D could derive from TRBD1 or TRBD2 (5 bases each). Trimming took 5 bases from V and 12 from J, leaving 17 bases between them. Germline loops: CDR1 SGHTA, CDR2 FQGNSA. The CDR3 covers 13 residues. The CDR3 DNA is TGTGCCAGCAGCCCGGGGCCTAAAAGGGGGCAGTTCTTC. As protein: CASSPGPKRGQFF.

CDR3 in DNA: TGTGCCAGCAGCCAAGAACAGGGAGGTATTAGAAACACCATATATTTT. Translated, it gives CASSQEQGGIRNTIYF. The chain links TRBV4-2 to TRBJ1-3, with TRBD1 as a possible D gene (6 bases). Germline CDR1 is LGHNA and CDR2 is YNFKEQ. The CDR3 runs 16 residues. Trimming took 0 bases from V and 5 from J, leaving 14 bases between them.

This clonotype was seen more than once but under ten times. This chain uses TRBV10-3 with TRBJ2-7; tentative D call: TRBD2 (6 bases). Germline V gene data show CDR1 as ENHRY and CDR2 as SYGVKD. The CDR3 loop spans 14 amino acids. The germline V and J ends were trimmed by 0 bases and 3 bases, with 9 bases remaining between them. The CDR3 loop reads CAISESASDYEQYF. Here the CDR3 DNA reads TGTGCCATCAGTGAGTCGGCTAGCGACTACGAGCAGTACTTC.

The chain combines TRBV5-5 with TRBJ1-5; TRBD1 aligns across 11 bases. V gave up 4 bases and J gave up 8 bases; unmatched junction bases: 14. Germline loops: CDR1 SGHKS, CDR2 YYEKEE (reference sequence). The CDR3 is 17 amino acids. CDR3 DNA: TGTGCCAGCAGCCTCTTCCCCGGGACAGGGGGTATCAAGCCCCAGCATTTT. Its protein product is CASSLFPGTGGIKPQHF.

This clonotype appeared many times. The chain combines TRBV28 with TRBJ2-5, with 14 bases fitting TRBD2. The CDR3 consists of 15 residues. The V gene's germline CDR1 is MDHEN and CDR2 SYDVKM. With V trimmed by 4 bases and J by 4 bases, 2 bases remained unmatched. CDR3: CASSSGTSGRETQYF. For the CDR3, the DNA is TGTGCCAGCAGTTCCGGGACTAGCGGGAGAGAGACCCAGTACTTC.

The V gene is TRBV18, the J gene TRBJ1-2, with D hard to call. The CDR3 totals 13 residues. CDR1 and CDR2 (germline): KGHSH, LQKENI. Trimming took off 3 bases at V and 5 bases at J, with 10 bases between the two ends. DNA of the CDR3: TGTGCCAGCTCACCTTCTGAGACGTATGGCTACACCTTC. Translation: CASSPSETYGYTF.

The CDR3 protein is CASSLTRQIYTDTQYF. Here the CDR3 DNA reads TGTGCCAGCAGCTTAACCCGACAGATTTACACAGATACGCAGTATTTT. This chain connects TRBV7-9 to TRBJ2-3; TRBD1 is a possible D gene (5 bases). The germline V and J ends were trimmed by 2 bases and 2 bases, with 14 bases remaining between them. Germline assignment: CDR1 SEHNR and CDR2 FQNEAQ (reference sequence). The CDR3 extends over 16 amino acids.

This clonotype appeared a few times. The chain joins TRBV20-1 to TRBJ2-7; 8 bases map to TRBD2. The V gene end was trimmed by 5 bases and the J gene end by 1 base; junction bases not matched to a gene: 7. There are 14 residues in the CDR3. CDR1 and CDR2 from the germline V gene are DFQATT and SNEGSKA (reference sequence). CDR3 DNA: TGCAGTGCTCAGAAGGCGGGAGGATCCTACGAGCAGTACTTC. Translation: CSAQKAGGSYEQYF.

The V call is TRBV28, the J call TRBJ2-7, with D maybe TRBD1 (6 bases). Germline CDR1 MDHEN, CDR2 SYDVKM. Between the trimmed V and J ends, which lost 6 bases and 3 bases, there was a span of 15 bases. The CDR3 totals 14 residues. The CDR3 DNA reads TGTGCCAGCAGGACTCACAGGGTCGGCTACGAGCAGTACTTC. It yields the protein CASRTHRVGYEQYF.

The chain links TRBV2 to TRBJ2-3, with 10 positions matching TRBD2. After removal of 6 bases from V and 3 bases from J, the junction contained 6 bases not matched to a gene. This CDR3 contains 15 residues. The germline CDR1 and CDR2 sequences are SNHLY and FYNNEI. The CDR3 DNA reads TGTGCCAGCAGGTCACTAGCGGGGCAAACAGATACGCAGTATTTT. Its protein product is CASRSLAGQTDTQYF. Looking up the rest from reference TRBV2 and TRBJ2-3 gives the full variable domain: EPEVTQTPSHQVTQMGQEVILRCVPISNHLYFYWYRQILGQKVEFLVSFYNNEISEKSEIFDDQFSVERPDGSNFTLKIRSTKLEDSAMYFCASRSLAGQTDTQYFGPGTRLTVL.

On this clonotype: A single base separates this from a much larger clone, so it may be a read error. V and J are TRBV29-1 and TRBJ2-1, with 10 bases fitting TRBD2. Germline lookup yields CDR1 SQVTM and CDR2 ANQGSEA. CDR3 size: 15 residues. The DNA of the CDR3 is TGCATCGTTGATACTAGCGGGAAGCCCTACAATGAGCAGTTCTTC. This sequence encodes CIVDTSGKPYNEQFF.

In its sample, this clonotype was seen a few times. This rearrangement joins TRBV7-2 to TRBJ2-4; D ambiguous. Germline assignment: CDR1 SGHTA and CDR2 FQGNSA. V lost 5 bases and J 5 bases, leaving 13 bases between the germline ends. The length of the CDR3 is 14 residues. CDR3 protein: CASSHDPFQNIQYF. In nucleotides, the CDR3 is TGTGCCAGCAGCCATGATCCGTTCCAAAACATTCAGTACTTC.

This clonotype was observed a handful of times. V usage is TRBV3-1 and J usage is TRBJ1-6, with 7 bases that match TRBD1. There are 16 residues in the CDR3. Looked up from germline, CDR1 is LGHDT and CDR2 is YNNKEL (reference sequence). Germline trimming cut 5 bases from V and 9 bases from J; bases unmatched to any gene: 13. The CDR3 DNA reads as TGTGCCAGCAGCTCAATACCGGGACAGCAGGGTTCACCCCTCCACTTT. Its protein product is CASSSIPGQQGSPLHF.

The chain couples TRBV7-2 to TRBJ2-1; TRBD1 matches 10 bases. V lost 0 bases, J lost 5 bases, and 4 bases stayed unmatched. The CDR3 is 16 amino acids. From germline, CDR1 is SGHTA and CDR2 FQGNSA. CDR3 residues: CASSLAGTGVDNEQFF. The CDR3 DNA follows: TGTGCCAGCAGCTTAGCAGGGACAGGGGTCGACAATGAGCAGTTCTTC.

The V gene is TRBV7-9, the J gene TRBJ2-2, with unresolved D. Deletions cut 2 bases from V and 4 bases from J, with 8 bases between. The CDR3 length is 14 residues. Germline V gene lookup returns CDR1 SEHNR and CDR2 FQNEAQ (reference sequence). CDR3 residues: CASSLIIPTGELFF. The CDR3 bases are TGTGCCAGCAGCTTAATTATCCCCACCGGGGAGCTGTTTTTT.

The chain employs TRBV11-2 and TRBJ2-1; 15 bases are a match to TRBD2. Trimming removed 4 bases from V and 7 bases from J; junction bases left unmatched: 17. The CDR3 contains 20 residues. Germline values: CDR1 SGHAT, CDR2 FQNNGV. As DNA, the CDR3 is TGTGCCAGCAGCTCAACTTTCTGGACTAGCGGGAGGGTAGGTAGGAATGAGCAGTTCTTC. Protein sequence: CASSSTFWTSGRVGRNEQFF. The full variable domain, with the rest looked up from reference TRBV11-2 and TRBJ2-1, is EAGVAQSPRYKIIEKRQSVAFWCNPISGHATLYWYQQILGQGPKLLIQFQNNGVVDDSQLPKDRFSAERLKGVDSTLKIQPAKLEDSAVYLCASSSTFWTSGRVGRNEQFFGPGTRLTVL.

The chain carries TRBV18 and TRBJ1-1; a possible D gene is TRBD1 (6 bases). Trimming stripped 5 bases from V and 0 bases from J, with 10 bases between. Germline V gene data show CDR1 as KGHSH and CDR2 as LQKENI. The CDR3 is 14 residues long. DNA of the CDR3: TGTGCCAGCTCAACAGGGTTCTTGAACACTGAAGCTTTCTTT. Its protein is CASSTGFLNTEAFF.

V gene TRBV24-1 combines with J gene TRBJ2-7; D perhaps matches TRBD1 (6 bases). Germline CDR1 is KGHDR and CDR2 is SFDVKD. The CDR3 spans 12 residues. Trimming took 0 bases from V and 8 from J, leaving 7 bases between them. The CDR3 nucleotides are TGTGCCACCAGTGATTTGCAGGGGAAGCAGTACTTC. Protein product: CATSDLQGKQYF.

This clonotype was picked up many times. The genes are TRBV9 and TRBJ2-7; tentative D call: TRBD2 (6 bases). V was pared by 7 bases and J by 0 bases, with 14 bases between. This CDR3 has 14 residues. Germline values: CDR1 SGDLS, CDR2 YYNGEE. CDR3 amino acids: CASSVGGSSYEQYF. The CDR3 DNA reads as TGTGCCAGCTCAGTGGGGGGAAGCTCCTACGAGCAGTACTTC.

This clonotype was counted a few times. At one boundary the junction diverges from the germline segment, which might be a read error. This sequence joins TRBV11-2 and TRBJ2-1, with 10 bases identical to TRBD2. CDR1 SGHAT and CDR2 FQNNGV come from the germline V gene. The CDR3 is 14 amino acids. CDR3 DNA sequence: TGTGCCAGCAGCTTAGGGTTCTTAGCGGGAGGAGTGGTCTTC. It codes for CASSLGFLAGGVVF. Based on the CDR3 plus reference TRBV11-2 and TRBJ2-1, the full variable domain is EAGVAQSPRYKIIEKRQSVAFWCNPISGHATLYWYQQILGQGPKLLIQFQNNGVVDDSQLPKDRFSAERLKGVDSTLKIQPAKLEDSAVYLCASSLGFLAGGVVFGPGTRLTVL.

The rearrangement uses TRBV9 and TRBJ2-5; D ambiguous. V was clipped by 0 bases and J by 4 bases, with 13 bases between them. Germline values: CDR1 SGDLS, CDR2 YYNGEE. The CDR3 consists of 15 residues. The CDR3 nucleotides read TGTGCCAGCAGCGTAGCGCCCGGGCGAGGAGAGACCCAGTACTTC. This sequence encodes CASSVAPGRGETQYF.

Comment on this clonotype: The junction differs from germline at one of its ends, possibly a read error. The genes are TRBV4-3 and TRBJ2-5, with 7 bases matching TRBD2. CDR1 LGHNA and CDR2 YSLEER come from the germline V gene. The CDR3 loop spans 15 amino acids. This CDR3 is CAGSQDLTSRETQYF. CDR3 bases: TGCGCCGGCAGCCAAGACTTGACTAGCAGGGAGACCCAGTACTTC.

The V gene is TRBV20-1, the J gene TRBJ2-3; D may match TRBD1 or TRBD2 (6 bases each). There are 14 residues in the CDR3. Germline V lookup: CDR1 DFQATT, CDR2 SNEGSKA (reference sequence). V was pared by 6 bases and J by 3 bases, with 16 bases between. The CDR3 loop reads CSATSPGATDTQYF. DNA for the CDR3: TGCAGTGCGACGTCCCCGGGGGCGACAGATACGCAGTATTTT.

In this sample, this clonotype turned up a few times. The chain has TRBV12-3 or TRBV12-4 and TRBJ2-3; maybe TRBD1 (6 bases). Trimming stripped 5 bases from V and 4 bases from J, with 13 bases between. The CDR3 runs 14 residues. Here the CDR3 reads CASSQDSKADTQYF. The CDR3 DNA is TGTGCCAGCAGTCAGGACAGTAAGGCAGATACGCAGTATTTT.